The present entry profiles one T cell receptor beta chain with its context. Its antigen is not identified. Regarding time point: patch test 1, 2 weeks after DPC sensitization. The sample's treatment: therapeutic diphenylcyclopropenone sensitization with weekly scalp DPC. The starting material, unfractionated whole blood, was used for total RNA extraction. These data are taken from a study of human T cells and chemical hapten exposure. In the study overall: How much TCR each sample yielded varied, mostly because pooled library volumes differed slightly. Whole-study results and caveats: Controls formed significantly fewer large CDR3 similarity clusters than expanded TCRs did.

This CDR3 has 16 residues. V was trimmed by 0 bases and J by 0 bases, leaving 11 bases between them. Germline V gene lookup returns CDR1 DFQATT and CDR2 SNEGSKA (reference sequence). The library attached unique molecular identifiers to individual cDNA molecules. Each CDR3 protein gets one entry after TCRdb re-called the RACE reads with MiXCR. The sample has about 74,000 distinct CDR3 sequences; around 30% are singletons. The TCR was taken from a man aged 35 to 55 with alopecia areata. Some clones in this sample may be carry-over from other donors' samples. This chain joins TRBV20-1 and TRBJ2-2; D is ambiguous. The sample consisted of whole blood, taken in connection with sensitization to the hapten diphenylcyclopropenone (DPC). CDR3 residues: CSARDLATANTGELFF. Here the CDR3 DNA reads TGCAGTGCTAGAGATTTGGCCACCGCGAACACCGGGGAGCTGTTTTTT.